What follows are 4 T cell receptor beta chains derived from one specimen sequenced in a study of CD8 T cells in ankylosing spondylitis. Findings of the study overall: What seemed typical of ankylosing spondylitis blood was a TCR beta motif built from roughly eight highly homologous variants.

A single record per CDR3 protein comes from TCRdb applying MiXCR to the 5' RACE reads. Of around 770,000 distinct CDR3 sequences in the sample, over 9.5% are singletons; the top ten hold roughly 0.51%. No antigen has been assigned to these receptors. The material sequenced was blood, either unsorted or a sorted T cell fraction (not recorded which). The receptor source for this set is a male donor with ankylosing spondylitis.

This chain's CDR3 is CASSQGALAYNEQFF. Written as DNA, the CDR3 is TGCGCCAGCAGCCAAGGAGCTTTGGCCTACAATGAGCAGTTCTTC. V gene TRBV4-1 combines with J gene TRBJ2-1; unclear D gene. V was trimmed by 1 base and J by 2 bases, leaving 9 bases between them. Germline CDR1 MGHRA, CDR2 YSYEKL. The CDR3 consists of 15 residues.

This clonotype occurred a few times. As DNA, the CDR3 is TGCGCCAGCAGCTTGGAAGGAGGATCCCGTAGCACTGAAGCTTTCTTT. It is translated as CASSLEGGSRSTEAFF. This chain joins TRBV5-1 and TRBJ1-1; no clear D gene. Germline CDR1 reads SGHRS; CDR2 reads YFSETQ. This CDR3 is 16 amino acids long. V was pared by 0 bases and J by 4 bases, with 16 bases between.

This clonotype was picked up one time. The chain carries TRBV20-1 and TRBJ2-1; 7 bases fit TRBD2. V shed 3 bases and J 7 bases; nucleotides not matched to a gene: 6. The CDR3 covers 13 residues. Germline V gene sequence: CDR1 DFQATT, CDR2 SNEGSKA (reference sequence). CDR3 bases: TGCAGTGCTAGGGGGAAGGGAGGGAATGAGCAGTTCTTC. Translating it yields CSARGKGGNEQFF.

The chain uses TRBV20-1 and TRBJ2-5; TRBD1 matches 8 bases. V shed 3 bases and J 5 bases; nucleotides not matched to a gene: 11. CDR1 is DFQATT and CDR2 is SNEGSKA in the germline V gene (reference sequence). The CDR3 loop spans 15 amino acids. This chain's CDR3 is CSARDRVKGTETQYF. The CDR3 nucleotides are TGCAGTGCTAGGGACAGGGTTAAAGGCACGGAGACCCAGTACTTC.